This T cell receptor (beta chain) was captured in a study of cytomegalovirus exposure and HLA in healthy donors (dated by TCRdb to 2017 to 2019). As for the study more broadly: An earlier analysis of approximately 640 of the donors reported approximately 270 Gb of sequence data and 100 million to 130 million unique TCR beta sequences from some 180 million T cells. The study aimed to test whether cataloging public T cell receptors could reveal signatures of past pathogen exposure. Roughly 320 gigabases of sequencing data and 70 million to 100 million unique TCR sequences made up an early release that covered over 550 HLA-typed donors. Donor age, sex, ethnicity and CMV serostatus were collected together with the repertoire data. To decide whether each TCR beta V gene segment behaved as functional or pseudogenic, an earlier analysis of fewer than 750 of the donors relied on high-throughput TCR beta sequencing. In a later analysis, previously published TCR beta repertoires from 670 or so donors were re-analyzed and high-resolution HLA genotyping was added so that TCR occurrence patterns could be studied. Genome-wide SNP genotypes for about 60% of the roughly 700 donors were used in a later genetic analysis, which treated that subset as a discovery cohort. To predict cytomegalovirus infection status, the study combined high-throughput TCR immunosequencing, statistical association of individual TCRs with disease status, and machine learning. In addition to the first cohort of around 670 subjects, a separate validation cohort of 100 to 150 different subjects was used. Among around 400 genotyped donors of the cohort, an average of 235,054 unique TCR beta nucleotide sequences were sequenced per donor, around 20% of them non-productive. A handful of DR-DQ haplotypes were handled as single units for association and clustering because linkage in the cohort was strong. Rather than using new phenotypic data, the later analysis identified candidate immune exposures from TCR beta sequences and from how often those sequences occurred across donors. The number of donors typed differed by locus, with about 629-630 for A, B, C, DRB1 and DQB1, about 500 for DQA1, 600 to 610 for DPA1, and some 440 for DPB1. The study profiled the T cell repertoires of more than 500 subjects by immunosequencing and related them to cytomegalovirus serostatus. HLA typing included class I and class II loci at four-digit resolution. Of the roughly 400 genotyped donors, about 80% fell in the genetic ancestry cluster associated with self-reported Caucasian donors. All discovery cohort repertoires had been generated on a single sequencing platform. The investigation overall reported the following: HLA typing was unavailable for some donors at each locus, so association tests used only the typed subset. A later genetic analysis reported fewer N-insertions in productive TCRs among donors in an Asian-associated ancestry cluster than the roughly 700-donor mean. Because the 87-base-pair reads could not distinguish some IMGT-functional V segments, including TRBV6-2 and TRBV6-3, those segments were excluded. When HLA alleles, especially DR and DQ, strongly co-occurred, attributing TCR associations to individual alleles was difficult. CMV serostatus was the only immune exposure information available for the cohort. A later analysis found that most CMV-associated TCR beta chains appeared HLA-restricted, with HLA associations seemingly driven largely by CMV exposure. In an earlier analysis of a few hundred of the donors, most TCR beta V segments were observed in productive rearrangements about 87% or about 30% of the time, broadly matching IMGT annotations. A further reported finding was that TCR beta sequences accurately predicted the HLA-A and HLA-B alleles for most subjects in the first cohort. The cohort was sequenced for TCR beta chains only, and without alpha or paired-chain data the features that could be detected were limited. A cluster of highly shared sequence variants was judged likely to be a technical artifact of the sequencing pipeline. In a later analysis, TCR association rates were found to vary across HLA loci, with the most associated TCRs seen for DRB1 alleles and the fewest for HLA-C alleles. V-gene and J-gene trimming of TCR beta chains was associated with a missense DCLRE1C variant in a later genetic analysis, and the association was replicated in an independent cohort. Most TCR sequences were observed very rarely across donors, whereas some public TCRs were present in many individuals. The classifier was reported to diagnose cytomegalovirus status with high specificity and sensitivity in both the original and validation cohorts. At a false discovery rate of 0.05, a later analysis linked 16,951 TCR beta sequences to specific HLA alleles. Linkage disequilibrium might explain the correlated functional status among segregating V segments, but an unknown experimental factor could not be excluded. Sequencing depth was assumed to be roughly uniform across donors in the presence/absence analyses, though that assumption may not hold. Several of the top co-occurrence clusters appeared to be linked to parvovirus B19, influenza, CMV and Epstein-Barr virus, according to a later analysis. In the study, around 150 TCR beta chains were listed as associated with cytomegalovirus. In vitro tests confirmed that a few of the cytomegalovirus-associated TCR beta chains recognize cytomegalovirus antigens. The authors suggested that the approach could potentially be extended to other disease states and immunological phenotypes. Because counts were too low, about 18 rarely observed V segments, including chromosome 9 orphons, were left out of the earlier analysis of 587 of the donors. Compared with equally common non-associated chains, HLA-associated TCR beta chains in a later analysis were more clonally expanded and had lower generation probabilities.

Receptor amplification or capture employed the immunoSEQ multiplex PCR assay. A mixture of 60 forward primers for TCR Vbeta segments and 13 reverse primers for TCR Jbeta segments was used in the multiplex PCR. Amplification of the CDR3 region of rearranged TCR beta genes was performed with a multiplex PCR assay on genomic DNA. Amplified TCR beta libraries were sequenced as 87-base-pair reads on the Illumina HiSeq System. The authors processed their data as follows. A later analysis tallied roughly 78 million unique TCR beta chains across the 650 to 750 repertoires, and about 12 million of those chains were shared by two or more donors. A nearest-neighbor algorithm error-corrected the raw reads and collapsed the reads into unique sequences, merging closely related sequences to remove PCR and sequencing errors. CDR3 sequences were aligned to IMGT reference sequences to assign V, D and J gene segments. For a sequence to be retained, a match of at least six nucleotides to both a V gene segment and a J gene segment was required. Rearrangements were classified as productive when the CDR3 lacked stop codons and remained in frame with V and J, and all other rearrangements were classified as non-productive. Following IMGT convention, CDR3 was defined as the stretch from the second conserved V-encoded cysteine up to the conserved J-encoded phenylalanine. Sequences without an unambiguous match to a single V gene segment were excluded from the earlier analysis of several hundred of the donors. An earlier analysis of approximately 590 of the donors classified V segments as functional when productive rearrangements were above 56.7% and as segregating when the standard deviation between donors was above 5%. To diagnose cytomegalovirus status from the catalog of TCR beta chain sequences, a statistical classification framework was built. V and J gene assignment, in a later analysis, came from comparing TCR nucleotide sequences with IMGT/GENE-DB human TR gene sequences. In a later analysis, CDR3 sequences and most-parsimonious VDJ recombination scenarios were assigned using the TCRdist pipeline. A later analysis defined each TCR beta chain by its CDR3 amino acid sequence plus V-gene family, and excluded reads lacking a unique V-gene family. To address suspected cross-contamination and a sequencing artifact, a later analysis removed 592 highly shared, low-generation-probability nucleotide sequences. In a later analysis, a clonal expansion index for each public chain was calculated from normalized within-repertoire ranks of inferred template counts. In a later analysis, generation probabilities were computed using a VDJ recombination model fitted to out-of-frame rearrangements, and the results were checked against IGoR. In a later analysis, TCR-TCR, TCR-HLA and TCR-CMV co-occurrence was scored with hypergeometric tests, and a repertoire-size bias correction was applied to TCR pairs. False discovery rates were estimated in a later analysis by permuting HLA or CMV assignments 20 times. In a later analysis, co-occurring TCRs were grouped using DBSCAN, with TCRdist sequence similarity added in when clustering inside HLA-allele-positive subsets. Co-occurrence clustering excluded repertoires with fewer than 30,000 or more than 120,000 public chains, plus five with anomalous nucleotide sharing. The table was pulled from immuneACCESS by TCRdb, which kept in-frame rearrangements only. Such tables lose some clones; where checked, under half of the loss comes from unresolved V genes, and the rest has no known cause. That table supplies the V and J calls and clone size; D and trimming were determined from the DNA. For this sample there are over 85,000 clones; approximately 69% appear just once. 0.95% to 1.5% of the sample goes to the ten largest clones.

V drops 0 bases and J drops 2 bases, leaving 15 bases in between. Including cysteine and phenylalanine, the CDR3 has 16 amino acids. Just CDR3 DNA is preserved here, 48 bases in frame from base 1. The cohort consisted of 666 healthy bone marrow donors. At the time of sampling, all cohort members were nominally healthy, though unrecorded immune exposures were likely present. The donor was CMV seronegative and belonged to the group of several hundred seronegative cohort members. Each donor provided a peripheral blood sample, and peripheral blood mononuclear cells were used for TCR beta sequencing. Genomic DNA extraction from the blood cell samples was performed with the Qiagen DNeasy Blood Extraction Kit. Points on this clone: It has no known antigen specificity. The input lacks base qualities; no much larger clone sits a single base away.

Sequenced: PBMCs. This TCR was sampled from a female donor in good health and CMV-seronegative. The sequence links TRBV5-7 to TRBJ2-7; a tentative D call is TRBD1 (6 bases match). TRBV5-7 is an open reading frame, and its role is uncertain. CDR3 sequence: CASSLGPWGPTYEQYF. The nucleotides read TGTGCCAGCAGCTTGGGACCTTGGGGGCCCACCTACGAGCAGTACTTC.